A selection of T cell receptor beta chains follows, all from one sample in a study of blood T cell repertoires in COVID-19. Assay: immunoSEQ multiplex PCR; the TCRdb copy retains only in-frame clones and omits some. The data show 85,000 to 120,000 clones, with 84% seen just once and 9.9% held by the top ten. The sequenced sample consisted of peripheral blood. These receptors all stem from a man between 40 and 49 years old with active or convalescent COVID-19. CDR3s include the opening cysteine and the closing phenylalanine or tryptophan. The order of the fields is J gene, D gene, V gene, clone size, CDR3 DNA, CDR3 protein. The D gene is left open where the match is weak. Clone size is shown for a subset of rows, as once, few, many or a class of expanded clone.

>TRBJ1-2|.|TRBV29-1|.
TGCAGCGTTGGCATAGGGGTTAGCTATGGCTACACCTTC
CSVGIGVSYGYTF
>TRBJ1-2|.|TRBV6-2/TRBV6-3|few
TGTGCCAGCAGTAAGGAGGCCTATGGCTACACCTTC
CASSKEAYGYTF
>TRBJ1-5|TRBD1|TRBV27|.
TGTGCCAGCAGTTTAAAGGGGGCTTGGGAAATTCAGCCCCAGCATTTT
CASSLKGAWEIQPQHF
>TRBJ2-4|.|TRBV18|.
TGTGCCAGCTCACTTGACCAGGGAGGCATTCAGTACTTC
CASSLDQGGIQYF
>TRBJ2-6|TRBD1|TRBV7-2|.
TGTGCCAGCAGCGCCGGGACAGGGGTCTCTGGGGCCAACGTCCTGACTTTC
CASSAGTGVSGANVLTF
>TRBJ2-5|TRBD2|TRBV19|.
TGTGCCAGTAGTATTGACCACAGCTGGGGAGGGGACCAGTACTTC
CASSIDHSWGGDQYF
>TRBJ2-7|.|TRBV6-2/TRBV6-3|.
TGTGCCAGCAGTTACTCGTCCAGAAACCCCTACGAGCAGTACTTC
CASSYSSRNPYEQYF
>TRBJ1-2|.|TRBV4-2|.
TGTGCCAGCAGCCAAGATCGGTTCGTCCTCTATGGCTACACCTTC
CASSQDRFVLYGYTF
>TRBJ1-5|TRBD1|TRBV30|.
TGTGCCTCCTCACCTGACAGGGGACCGTCTAGCAATCAGCCCCAGCATTTT
CASSPDRGPSSNQPQHF
>TRBJ2-3|.|TRBV29-1|once
TGCAGCGTGACTCCAGATACGCAGTATTTT
CSVTPDTQYF